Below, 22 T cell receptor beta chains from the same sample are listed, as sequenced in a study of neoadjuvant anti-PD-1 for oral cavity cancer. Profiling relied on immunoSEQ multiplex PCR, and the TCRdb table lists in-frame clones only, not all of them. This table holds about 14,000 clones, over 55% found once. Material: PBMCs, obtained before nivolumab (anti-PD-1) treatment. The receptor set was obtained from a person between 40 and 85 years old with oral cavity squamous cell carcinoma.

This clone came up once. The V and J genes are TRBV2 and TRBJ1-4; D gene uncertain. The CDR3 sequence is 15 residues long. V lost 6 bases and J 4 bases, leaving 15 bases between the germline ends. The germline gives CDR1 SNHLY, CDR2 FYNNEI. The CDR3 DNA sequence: TGTGCCAGCAGGGGCGGACCACCTCTTAATGAAAAACTGTTTTTT. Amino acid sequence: CASRGGPPLNEKLFF.

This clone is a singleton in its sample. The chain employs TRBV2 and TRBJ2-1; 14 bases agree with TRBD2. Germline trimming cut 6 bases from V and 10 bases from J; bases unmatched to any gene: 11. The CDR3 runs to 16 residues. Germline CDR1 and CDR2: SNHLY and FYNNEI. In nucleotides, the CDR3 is TGTGCCAGCAGGTTTGGGACTAGCGGGGGCCGGGCGGAGCAGTTCTTC. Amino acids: CASRFGTSGGRAEQFF.

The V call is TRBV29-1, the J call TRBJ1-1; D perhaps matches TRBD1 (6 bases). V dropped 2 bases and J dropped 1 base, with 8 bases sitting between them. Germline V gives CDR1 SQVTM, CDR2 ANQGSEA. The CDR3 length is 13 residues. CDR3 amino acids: CSVEKGQNTEAFF. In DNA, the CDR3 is TGCAGCGTTGAAAAGGGACAGAACACTGAAGCTTTCTTT.

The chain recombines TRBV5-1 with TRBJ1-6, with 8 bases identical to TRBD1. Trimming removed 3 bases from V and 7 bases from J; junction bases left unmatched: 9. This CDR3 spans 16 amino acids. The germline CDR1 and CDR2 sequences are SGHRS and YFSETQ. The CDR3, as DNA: TGCGCCAGCAGCTACAATTGGCGGACAGGGAATTCACCCCTCCACTTT. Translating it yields CASSYNWRTGNSPLHF.

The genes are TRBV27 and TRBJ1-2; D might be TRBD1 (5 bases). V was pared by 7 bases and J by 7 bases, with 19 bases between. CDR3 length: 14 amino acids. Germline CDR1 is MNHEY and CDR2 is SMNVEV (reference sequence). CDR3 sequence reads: CASTPRGGTGGYTF. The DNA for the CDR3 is TGTGCCAGCACCCCCCGCGGCGGGACTGGTGGCTACACCTTC.

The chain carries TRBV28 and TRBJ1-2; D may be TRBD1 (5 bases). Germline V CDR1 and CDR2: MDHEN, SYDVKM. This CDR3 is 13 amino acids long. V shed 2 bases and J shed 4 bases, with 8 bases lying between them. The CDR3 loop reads CASSLPGFYGYTF. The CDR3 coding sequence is TGTGCCAGCAGTTTACCAGGGTTCTATGGCTACACCTTC.

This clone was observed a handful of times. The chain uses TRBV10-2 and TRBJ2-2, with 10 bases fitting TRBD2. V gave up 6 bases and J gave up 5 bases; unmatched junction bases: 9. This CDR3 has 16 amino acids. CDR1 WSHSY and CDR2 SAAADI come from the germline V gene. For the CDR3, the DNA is TGCGCCAGCAGGACTCTAGCGGGAGAAGGGACCGGGGAGCTGTTTTTT. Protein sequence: CASRTLAGEGTGELFF.

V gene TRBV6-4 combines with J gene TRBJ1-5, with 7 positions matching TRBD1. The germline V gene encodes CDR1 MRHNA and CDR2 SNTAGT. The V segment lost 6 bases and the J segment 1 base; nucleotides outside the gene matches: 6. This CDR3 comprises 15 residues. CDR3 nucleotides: TGTGCCAGCAGCCAGACAGGGACCAGCAATCAGCCCCAGCATTTT. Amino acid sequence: CASSQTGTSNQPQHF.

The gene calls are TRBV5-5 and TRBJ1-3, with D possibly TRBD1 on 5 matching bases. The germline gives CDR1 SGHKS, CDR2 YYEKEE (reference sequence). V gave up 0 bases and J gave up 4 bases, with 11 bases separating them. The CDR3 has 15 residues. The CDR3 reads CASSLEWGGGNTIYF. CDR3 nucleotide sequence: TGTGCCAGCAGCTTGGAGTGGGGCGGAGGAAACACCATATATTTT.

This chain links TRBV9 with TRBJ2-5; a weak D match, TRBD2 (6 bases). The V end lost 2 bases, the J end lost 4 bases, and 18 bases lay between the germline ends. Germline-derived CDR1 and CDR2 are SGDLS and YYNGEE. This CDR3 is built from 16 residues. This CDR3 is CASSVGSSGGVETQYF. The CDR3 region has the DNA TGTGCCAGCAGCGTCGGGTCAAGCGGAGGGGTAGAGACCCAGTACTTC.

CDR3 protein: CASSWGQANTGELFF. CDR3 nucleotides: TGTGCCAGCAGCTGGGGACAGGCGAACACCGGGGAGCTGTTTTTT. This chain joins TRBV11-2 and TRBJ2-2; 8 positions match TRBD1. The junction had 1 base not matched to a gene; V was cut back by 4 bases and J by 0 bases. The germline CDR1 and CDR2 sequences are SGHAT and FQNNGV. This CDR3 has 15 residues.

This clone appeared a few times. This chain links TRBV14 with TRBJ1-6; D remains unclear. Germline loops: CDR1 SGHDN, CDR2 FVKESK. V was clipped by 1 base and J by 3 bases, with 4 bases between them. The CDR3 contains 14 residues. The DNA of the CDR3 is TGTGCCAGCAGCCAAGGGGGCTATAATTCACCCCTCCACTTT. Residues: CASSQGGYNSPLHF.

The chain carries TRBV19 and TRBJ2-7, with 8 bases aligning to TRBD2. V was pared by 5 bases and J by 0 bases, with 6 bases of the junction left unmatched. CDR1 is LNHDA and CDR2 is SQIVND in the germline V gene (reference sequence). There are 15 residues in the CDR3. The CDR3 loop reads CASSVPSGSSYEQYF. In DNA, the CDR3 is TGTGCCAGTAGTGTACCTAGCGGGTCCTCCTACGAGCAGTACTTC.

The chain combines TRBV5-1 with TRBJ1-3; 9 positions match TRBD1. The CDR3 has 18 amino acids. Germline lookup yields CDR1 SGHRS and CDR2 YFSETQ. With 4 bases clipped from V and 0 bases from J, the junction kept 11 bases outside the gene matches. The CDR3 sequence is CASSPLPGQGSSGNTIYF. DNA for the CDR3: TGCGCCAGCAGCCCCCTCCCCGGACAGGGGAGCTCTGGAAACACCATATATTTT.

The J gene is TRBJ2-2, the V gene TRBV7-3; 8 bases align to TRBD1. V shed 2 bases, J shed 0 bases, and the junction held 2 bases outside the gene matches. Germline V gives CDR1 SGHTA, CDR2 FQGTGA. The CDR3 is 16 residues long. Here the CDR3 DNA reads TGTGCCAGCAGCTTAGGACAGGGCTCGAACACCGGGGAGCTGTTTTTT. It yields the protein CASSLGQGSNTGELFF.

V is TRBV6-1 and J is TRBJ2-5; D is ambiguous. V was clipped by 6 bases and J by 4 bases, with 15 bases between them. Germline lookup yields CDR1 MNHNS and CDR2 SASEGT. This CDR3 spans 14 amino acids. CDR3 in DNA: TGTGCCAGCAGAATTCCCGGTAAGGGAGAGACCCAGTACTTC. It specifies CASRIPGKGETQYF.

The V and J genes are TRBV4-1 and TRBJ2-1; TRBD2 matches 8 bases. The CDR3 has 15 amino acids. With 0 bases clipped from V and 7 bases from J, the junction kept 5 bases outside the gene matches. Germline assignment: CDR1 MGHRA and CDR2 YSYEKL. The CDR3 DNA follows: TGCGCCAGCAGCCAAGATATAGCGGGACGGAATGAGCAGTTCTTC. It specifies CASSQDIAGRNEQFF.

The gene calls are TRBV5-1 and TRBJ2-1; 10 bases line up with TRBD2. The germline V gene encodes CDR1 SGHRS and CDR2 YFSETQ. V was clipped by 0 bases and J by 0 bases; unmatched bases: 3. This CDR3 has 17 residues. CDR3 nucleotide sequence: TGCGCCAGCAGCTTGGGGACTAGCGGTCGCTCCTACAATGAGCAGTTCTTC. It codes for CASSLGTSGRSYNEQFF.

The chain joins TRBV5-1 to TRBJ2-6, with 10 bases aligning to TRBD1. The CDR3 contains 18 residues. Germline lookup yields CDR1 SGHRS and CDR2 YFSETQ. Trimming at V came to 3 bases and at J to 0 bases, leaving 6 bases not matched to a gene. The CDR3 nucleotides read TGCGCCAGCAGCTCGAGGACAGGGGGAGCCTCTGGGGCCAACGTCCTGACTTTC. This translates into CASSSRTGGASGANVLTF.

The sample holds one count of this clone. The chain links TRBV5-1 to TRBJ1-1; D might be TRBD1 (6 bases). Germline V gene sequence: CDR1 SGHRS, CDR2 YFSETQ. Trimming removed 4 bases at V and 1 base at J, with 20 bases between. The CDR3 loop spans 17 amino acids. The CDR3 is CASSTTGRGVRNTEAFF. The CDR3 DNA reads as TGCGCCAGCAGCACCACAGGGCGAGGTGTGAGGAACACTGAAGCTTTCTTT.

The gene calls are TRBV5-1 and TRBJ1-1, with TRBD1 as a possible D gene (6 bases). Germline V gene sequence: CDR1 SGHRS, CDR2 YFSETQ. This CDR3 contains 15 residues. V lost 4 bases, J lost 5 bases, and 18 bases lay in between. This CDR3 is CASSRLGGERTEAFF. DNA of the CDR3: TGCGCCAGCAGCCGATTGGGGGGCGAAAGGACTGAAGCTTTCTTT.

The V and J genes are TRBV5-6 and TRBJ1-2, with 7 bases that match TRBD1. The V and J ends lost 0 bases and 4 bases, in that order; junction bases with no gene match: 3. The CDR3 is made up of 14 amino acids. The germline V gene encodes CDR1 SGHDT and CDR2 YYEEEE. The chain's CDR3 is CASSLEGARYGYTF. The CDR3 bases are TGTGCCAGCAGCTTGGAGGGGGCCCGCTATGGCTACACCTTC.